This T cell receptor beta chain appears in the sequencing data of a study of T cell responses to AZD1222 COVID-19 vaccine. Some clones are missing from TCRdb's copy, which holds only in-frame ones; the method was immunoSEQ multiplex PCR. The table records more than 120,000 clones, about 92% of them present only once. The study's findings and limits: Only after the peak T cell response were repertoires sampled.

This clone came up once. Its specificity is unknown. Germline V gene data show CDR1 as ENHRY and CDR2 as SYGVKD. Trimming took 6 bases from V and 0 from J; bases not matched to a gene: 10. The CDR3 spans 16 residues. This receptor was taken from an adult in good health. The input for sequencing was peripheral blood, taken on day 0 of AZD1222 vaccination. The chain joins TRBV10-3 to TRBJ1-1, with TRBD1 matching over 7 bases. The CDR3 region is CAISAIPGQMNTEAFF. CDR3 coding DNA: TGTGCCATCAGCGCAATTCCGGGACAGATGAACACTGAAGCTTTCTTT.